The sequence of this TCR beta chain was determined in a study of diagnostic markers for celiac disease. TCRdb re-called the reads; one entry per CDR3 protein, DNA not given. This sample lists about 1,400 distinct CDR3 sequences; its ten largest clones have around 15%. CDR3 size: 12 residues. The germline CDR1 and CDR2 sequences are MNHEY and SVGEGT. The TCR originated in a human donor. Sequenced sample: either unsorted cells or a sorted T cell fraction (not recorded which). The V call is TRBV6-2 or TRBV6-3, the J call TRBJ2-1. CDR3 residues: CASSYSNNEQFF.